One and the same sample provided the 29 T cell receptor beta chains below, sequenced in a study of blood T cell repertoires in COVID-19. Generated by immunoSEQ multiplex PCR, the TCRdb table keeps only in-frame clones and is missing some. The sample consists of fewer than 350,000 clones, around nine tenths of them appearing once. Sequenced sample: peripheral blood. The receptors shown here come from a woman aged 55-70 years with COVID-19, enrolled during active disease.

The chain links TRBV6-5 to TRBJ1-6; 7 positions agree with TRBD1. The CDR3 is 14 residues long. Per the germline V gene, CDR1 is MNHEY and CDR2 is SVGAGI. V gave up 6 bases and J gave up 5 bases; unmatched junction bases: 4. This CDR3 is CASRGTADNSPLHF. The CDR3 coding sequence is TGTGCCAGCAGAGGGACAGCTGATAATTCACCCCTCCACTTT.

This chain links TRBV27 with TRBJ2-1; D unresolved. Germline V gene sequence: CDR1 MNHEY, CDR2 SMNVEV (reference sequence). Deletions cut 2 bases from V and 6 bases from J, with 14 bases between. The CDR3 has 15 amino acids. As DNA, the CDR3 is TGTGCCAGCAGTTTAGTTGCACAGACACGCAATGAGCAGTTCTTC. Translating gives CASSLVAQTRNEQFF.

In its sample, this clone was seen once. The rearrangement links TRBV11-2 to TRBJ2-5; TRBD1 aligns across 7 bases. The V and J ends lost 4 bases and 3 bases, in that order; junction bases with no gene match: 2. CDR3 length: 13 amino acids. CDR1 is SGHAT and CDR2 is FQNNGV in the germline V gene. CDR3 region: CASSSGTEETQYF. DNA of the CDR3: TGTGCCAGCAGCTCTGGGACAGAAGAGACCCAGTACTTC.

The V gene is TRBV9, the J gene TRBJ2-7; tentatively, D is TRBD1 (6 bases). The germline V gene has CDR1 SGDLS and CDR2 YYNGEE. The CDR3 totals 13 residues. V lost 5 bases and J lost 4, with 13 bases in between. The CDR3 DNA sequence: TGTGCCAGCAGTCGGACAGACCGGTACGAGCAGTACTTC. It specifies CASSRTDRYEQYF.

This chain connects TRBV5-5 to TRBJ2-1; D possibly corresponds to TRBD2 (5 bases). Germline loops: CDR1 SGHKS, CDR2 YYEKEE (reference sequence). Trimming took off 0 bases at V and 1 base at J, with 11 bases between the two ends. This CDR3 comprises 16 residues. The CDR3 loop is CASSLVAGLSYNEQFF. The DNA for the CDR3 is TGTGCCAGCAGCTTGGTTGCGGGCTTGTCCTACAATGAGCAGTTCTTC. Drawing the rest from reference TRBV5-5 and TRBJ2-1, the complete variable domain is DAGVTQSPTHLIKTRGQQVTLRCSPISGHKSVSWYQQVLGQGPQFIFQYYEKEERGRGNFPDRFSARQFPNYSSELNVNALLLGDSALYLCASSLVAGLSYNEQFFGPGTRLTVL.

This clone was found once. The chain has TRBV25-1 and TRBJ1-2; 12 positions agree with TRBD1. This CDR3 region has 17 residues. Germline assignment: CDR1 MGHDK and CDR2 SYGVNS. V lost 8 bases to trimming and J lost 5 bases; unmatched junction nucleotides: 15. CDR3 in amino acids: CASQGGGDRGRQYGYTF. CDR3 sequence (DNA): TGTGCCAGCCAAGGCGGGGGGGACAGGGGGCGTCAGTATGGCTACACCTTC.

This chain joins TRBV5-1 and TRBJ1-2; no clear D. Germline CDR1 SGHRS, CDR2 YFSETQ. Trimming cost V 0 bases and J 2 bases, with 11 bases left between them. The CDR3 loop spans 15 amino acids. In DNA, the CDR3 is TGCGCCAGCAGCTTGGCCCCAGGAACGAACTATGGCTACACCTTC. This gives the protein CASSLAPGTNYGYTF.

The chain combines TRBV30 with TRBJ2-7; D not certain. Germline assignment: CDR1 GTSNPN and CDR2 SVGIG (reference sequence). Trimming cost V 0 bases and J 3 bases, with 9 bases left between them. This CDR3 has 13 amino acids. Written as DNA, the CDR3 is TGTGCCTGGAGTGTAAACAGAGTCTACGAGCAGTACTTC. It specifies CAWSVNRVYEQYF.

The genes are TRBV18 and TRBJ2-5; 13 bases match TRBD2. Germline CDR1 and CDR2: KGHSH and LQKENI. The length of the CDR3 is 15 residues. Trimming cost V 3 bases and J 5 bases; bases outside gene matches: 3. Written as DNA, the CDR3 is TGTGCCAGCTCACCCGGACTAGCGGGGGTGGAGACCCAGTACTTC. This gives the protein CASSPGLAGVETQYF.

V gene TRBV5-1 combines with J gene TRBJ2-7, with TRBD1 matching over 9 bases. V lost 8 bases and J lost 3; bases outside the gene matches: 3. CDR1 and CDR2 (germline): SGHRS, YFSETQ. The CDR3 runs 12 residues. The CDR3 DNA reads as TGCGCCAGGTTGACAGGGGGCTACGAGCAGTACTTC. This sequence encodes CARLTGGYEQYF.

This sequence joins TRBV19 and TRBJ1-2; 7 bases fit TRBD1. This CDR3 region has 15 residues. Germline V gives CDR1 LNHDA, CDR2 SQIVND (reference sequence). With 4 bases clipped from V and 3 bases from J, the junction kept 8 bases outside the gene matches. CDR3 nucleotides: TGTGCCAGTAGTAGGACAGGCCCCTTTGACTATGGCTACACCTTC. It encodes CASSRTGPFDYGYTF.

V gene TRBV6-5 combines with J gene TRBJ2-7; D may be TRBD1 (5 bases). V lost 7 bases to trimming and J lost 3 bases, with 19 bases between them. This CDR3 comprises 15 residues. The germline V gene has CDR1 MNHEY and CDR2 SVGAGI. CDR3 in amino acids: CASILGRTLIYEQYF. CDR3 coding DNA: TGTGCCAGCATCTTAGGCAGGACACTAATCTACGAGCAGTACTTC.

The chain recombines TRBV3-1 (or the pseudogene TRBV3-2) with TRBJ2-3; 8 nucleotides align to TRBD2. Unmatched junction bases numbered 7, after V lost 2 bases and J lost 3 bases. In germline, CDR1 is LGHDT, CDR2 YNNKEL (reference sequence). This CDR3 has 16 residues. This CDR3 is CASSQLTSVRTDTQYF. In DNA form, the CDR3 reads TGTGCCAGCAGCCAATTGACTAGCGTTCGGACAGATACGCAGTATTTT.

V is TRBV4-1 and J is TRBJ2-3; D gene uncertain. Between the trimmed V and J ends, which lost 2 bases and 6 bases, there was a span of 12 bases. The germline gives CDR1 MGHRA, CDR2 YSYEKL. The length of the CDR3 is 14 residues. The CDR3 sequence: CASSQLLTGDTQYF. The CDR3 DNA reads as TGCGCCAGCAGCCAACTCCTGACTGGGGATACGCAGTATTTT.

The chain links TRBV9 to TRBJ1-1, with D possibly matching TRBD1 (5 bases). The CDR3 extends over 15 amino acids. The germline CDR1 and CDR2 sequences are SGDLS and YYNGEE. V lost 0 bases and J lost 5, with 14 bases in between. The CDR3 DNA reads as TGTGCCAGCAGCGTAGATCCAGGGAAGAGAACTGAAGCTTTCTTT. Translating it yields CASSVDPGKRTEAFF.

The chain links TRBV3-1 (or the pseudogene TRBV3-2) to TRBJ1-1; 8 nucleotides align to TRBD1. The CDR3 spans 14 residues. Germline V gene sequence: CDR1 LGHDT, CDR2 YNNKEL (reference sequence). Losses at the gene ends were 3 bases for V and 5 bases for J; bases not matched to a gene: 5. The CDR3 bases are TGTGCCAGCAGCCACTATGACAGGGGAACTGAAGCTTTCTTT. This encodes CASSHYDRGTEAFF.

The genes are TRBV18 and TRBJ1-5; tentatively, D is TRBD1 (6 bases). The germline V gene has CDR1 KGHSH and CDR2 LQKENI. Trimming removed 2 bases at V and 8 bases at J, with 10 bases between. There are 13 residues in the CDR3. This chain's CDR3 is CASSPSTGKPQHF. DNA of the CDR3: TGTGCCAGCTCACCATCAACAGGGAAGCCCCAGCATTTT.

This chain uses TRBV7-3 with TRBJ2-1; D might be TRBD1 (6 bases). Germline loops: CDR1 SGHTA, CDR2 FQGTGA. The CDR3 runs 19 residues. The V gene lost 5 bases and the J gene lost 3 bases, with 26 bases spanning the gap. The CDR3 sequence: CASSLIPGTTPSFYNEQFF. The CDR3 nucleotides read TGTGCCAGCAGCCTGATTCCCGGGACAACCCCAAGTTTCTACAATGAGCAGTTCTTC.

This clone has only a few counts. The chain combines TRBV5-1 with TRBJ2-7; a weak D match, TRBD2 (6 bases). V was shortened by 3 bases and J by 2 bases, with 9 bases between the two germline ends. This CDR3 spans 13 amino acids. Germline-derived CDR1 and CDR2 are SGHRS and YFSETQ. This chain's CDR3 is CASSWTTAYEQYF. The CDR3 DNA follows: TGCGCCAGCAGCTGGACTACTGCCTACGAGCAGTACTTC.

This chain joins TRBV7-9 and TRBJ1-2, with TRBD1 as a possible D gene (6 bases). V shed 1 base and J shed 0 bases, with 15 bases lying between them. The CDR3 sequence is 17 residues long. From germline, CDR1 is SEHNR and CDR2 FQNEAQ (reference sequence). CDR3 amino acids: CASSLEGGGDSNYGYTF. CDR3 nucleotide sequence: TGTGCCAGCAGCTTAGAGGGAGGGGGAGATTCTAACTATGGCTACACCTTC.

The chain joins TRBV27 to TRBJ1-5; 8 bases fit TRBD1. CDR1 MNHEY and CDR2 SMNVEV come from the germline V gene (reference sequence). The trim removed 7 bases at V and 2 bases at J, leaving 7 bases unmatched. The length of the CDR3 is 15 residues. CDR3 in DNA: TGTGCCAGCAAACCCCAGGGGGCTGGCAATCAGCCCCAGCATTTT. It encodes CASKPQGAGNQPQHF.

The genes are TRBV20-1 and TRBJ1-2; no clear D. This CDR3 is built from 12 residues. Trimming stripped 3 bases from V and 1 base from J, with 6 bases between. CDR1 is DFQATT, CDR2 SNEGSKA, per germline (reference sequence). CDR3 nucleotides: TGCAGTGCTAGTGCGGGTAACTATGGCTACACCTTC. It is translated as CSASAGNYGYTF.

A single count supports this clone. This rearrangement joins TRBV5-6 to TRBJ1-1; D gene unclear. CDR3 length: 15 amino acids. Germline V lookup: CDR1 SGHDT, CDR2 YYEEEE. V was trimmed by 5 bases and J by 1 base, leaving 15 bases between them. The CDR3 nucleotides read TGTGCCAGCAGTCCTAGGAGGTCCCAGAACACTGAAGCTTTCTTT. This gives the protein CASSPRRSQNTEAFF. Complete variable domain (other parts from reference TRBV5-6 and TRBJ1-1): DAGVTQSPTHLIKTRGQQVTLRCSPKSGHDTVSWYQQALGQGPQFIFQYYEEEERQRGNFPDRFSGHQFPNYSSELNVNALLLGDSALYLCASSPRRSQNTEAFFGQGTRLTVV.

The J gene is TRBJ1-1, the V gene TRBV6-4; D gene ambiguous. This CDR3 contains 13 residues. V lost 3 bases and J lost 2, with 7 bases in between. From germline, CDR1 is MRHNA and CDR2 SNTAGT. CDR3: CASSETSNTEAFF. The CDR3 coding sequence is TGTGCCAGCAGTGAAACATCAAACACTGAAGCTTTCTTT.

The chain is built from TRBV29-1 and TRBJ1-2; the match to TRBD1 covers 7 bases. The CDR3 sequence is 11 residues long. V lost 7 bases, J lost 10 bases, and 9 bases stayed unmatched. Germline CDR1 and CDR2: SQVTM and ANQGSEA. This chain's CDR3 is CSAQTGPHYTF. As DNA, the CDR3 is TGCAGCGCTCAGACAGGGCCGCACTACACCTTC.

The rearrangement links TRBV19 to TRBJ2-2; 9 positions match TRBD1. Germline loops: CDR1 LNHDA, CDR2 SQIVND (reference sequence). V shed 9 bases and J 8 bases; nucleotides not matched to a gene: 16. This CDR3 comprises 16 residues. CDR3 sequence (DNA): TGTGCCAGACAATTACAGGGGGCTAAGATTAATGGGGAGCTGTTTTTT. This sequence encodes CARQLQGAKINGELFF.

This clone was seen once. The chain combines TRBV4-1 with TRBJ1-4; 7 bases fit TRBD1. V shed 0 bases and J 0 bases; nucleotides not matched to a gene: 1. The CDR3 has 16 residues. The germline V gene encodes CDR1 MGHRA and CDR2 YSYEKL. CDR3 DNA: TGCGCCAGCAGCCAAGACCAGGGGGCAACTAATGAAAAACTGTTTTTT. Its protein product is CASSQDQGATNEKLFF.

The chain links TRBV30 to TRBJ2-2; D call uncertain. The CDR3 totals 11 residues. Germline V gene sequence: CDR1 GTSNPN, CDR2 SVGIG (reference sequence). V was trimmed by 3 bases and J by 5 bases, leaving 4 bases between them. The CDR3 DNA reads TGTGCCTGGAGCAGGACCGGGGAGCTGTTTTTT. It is translated as CAWSRTGELFF.

The gene calls are TRBV9 and TRBJ1-2, with TRBD1 as a possible D gene (6 bases). Germline V gives CDR1 SGDLS, CDR2 YYNGEE. The CDR3 contains 16 residues. V was clipped by 4 bases and J by 3 bases, with 19 bases between them. CDR3 sequence: CASSTRTVGKDYGYTF. CDR3 bases: TGTGCCAGCAGCACCCGGACAGTTGGCAAGGACTATGGCTACACCTTC.